This T cell receptor (beta chain) was retrieved from a study of T cell responses to AZD1222 COVID-19 vaccine. Profiled with immunoSEQ multiplex PCR; TCRdb holds only in-frame clones, not every one. The sample comprises about 270,000 clones, almost 95% of which are singletons, and less than 0.6% rests with the top ten. In the case of this clone: Its antigen is unknown.

Notes on the study in general: Only 5 or 6 people who got AZD1222 tested seropositive at baseline.

CDR3 length equals 15 residues. The germline CDR1 and CDR2 sequences are LNHDA and SQIVND (reference sequence). V shed 5 bases and J 1 base; nucleotides not matched to a gene: 6. The chain has TRBV19 and TRBJ2-7, with TRBD1 identical over 9 bases. The source material was peripheral blood, sampled 28 days after the second AZD1222 dose. This receptor was obtained from an adult who received the AZD1222 COVID-19 vaccine. DNA of the CDR3: TGTGCCAGTAGTCCCTCCGGGACAGGGTCCTACGAGCAGTACTTC. This encodes CASSPSGTGSYEQYF.